These T cell receptor beta chains were read from a single sample in a study of graft-versus-host responses after intestinal transplantation. Their antigens are not known. Generated by immunoSEQ multiplex PCR, the TCRdb table keeps only in-frame clones and is missing some. The sample carries approximately 80,000 clones, about 89% recorded once. Material: unstimulated CD4+ T cells sorted from spleen or lymph node cells, obtained before intestinal transplant. The source is a human donor who received an intestinal transplant. The CDR3 runs from the conserved cysteine through the conserved F or W. Each record gives: clone size, V gene, D gene, J gene, CDR3 DNA, CDR3 protein. D genes are given only for firm matches. Clone size is not always given. Where it is, it says once, few, many or a class for expanded clones.

>once|TRBV28|TRBD1|TRBJ1-4
TGTGCCAGCAGTTTACTCGGACAGGGGGGGAATGAAAAACTGTTTTTT
CASSLLGQGGNEKLFF
>.|TRBV7-2|TRBD1|TRBJ1-5
TGTGCCAGCAGCCCGACAGGGGGCAATCAGCCCCAGCATTTT
CASSPTGGNQPQHF
>.|TRBV5-5|.|TRBJ1-1
TGTGCCAGCAGCTTGGAGGACAGCAGACTCAACACTGAAGCTTTCTTT
CASSLEDSRLNTEAFF
>.|TRBV2|TRBD1|TRBJ2-1
TGTGCCAGCAGCGCCGGGACAGGGTGGTACAATGAGCAGTTCTTC
CASSAGTGWYNEQFF
>.|TRBV5-1|.|TRBJ2-2
TGCGCCAGCAGCTTGGTGGGGGCCAGCACCGGGGAGCTGTTTTTT
CASSLVGASTGELFF
>.|TRBV5-1|.|TRBJ1-5
TGCGCCAGCAGCTTGGAACCAGGGCTCAATCAGCCCCAGCATTTT
CASSLEPGLNQPQHF
>.|TRBV28|TRBD2|TRBJ2-2
TGTGCCAGCAGTTCTAAGCCTAGCGGGAGTTGGGGAACCGGGGAGCTGTTTTTT
CASSSKPSGSWGTGELFF
>.|TRBV4-1|.|TRBJ2-3
TGCGCCAGCAGCCAAGTGTTAAATAGCGGCACAGATACGCAGTATTTT
CASSQVLNSGTDTQYF
>.|TRBV6-1|.|TRBJ2-7
TGTGCCAGCAGCCGAGCGGCTAGCCGGGACTACGAGCAGTACTTC
CASSRAASRDYEQYF
>.|TRBV6-5|.|TRBJ2-7
TGTGCCAGCAGTTACTCGACTCTTCGGAGCTCCTACGAGCAGTACTTC
CASSYSTLRSSYEQYF
>once|TRBV19|.|TRBJ2-7
TGTGCCAGTAGTATAGGGCAGGGTTCCTCCTACGAGCAGTACTTC
CASSIGQGSSYEQYF
>.|TRBV29-1|TRBD1|TRBJ1-1
TGCAGCGTTGAACTAGGAGGGGGCAGGGAAGCTTTCTTT
CSVELGGGREAFF
>.|TRBV19|.|TRBJ2-3
TGTGCCAGTTCCCGGGACAACACAGATACGCAGTATTTT
CASSRDNTDTQYF
>many|TRBV28|TRBD1|TRBJ1-2
TGTGCCAGCAGTTTAATCCGGGACAGGGGCTATGGCTACACCTTC
CASSLIRDRGYGYTF
>once|TRBV28|.|TRBJ1-2
TGTGCCAGCAGCACCGAAAGGCGCAGGGCTGAAGGCTACACCTTC
CASSTERRRAEGYTF
>.|TRBV5-6|TRBD1|TRBJ2-5
TGTGCCAGCAGCACGCCGGGACAGCTAATATTGCAAGAGACCCAGTACTTC
CASSTPGQLILQETQYF
>.|TRBV28|.|TRBJ2-2
TGTGCCACCTCCACCGGGGAGCTGTTTTTT
CATSTGELFF
>.|TRBV5-6|.|TRBJ2-1
TGTGCCAGCAGCTATGAACCAGAGGGATACAATGAGCAGTTCTTC
CASSYEPEGYNEQFF
>.|TRBV5-1|.|TRBJ2-7
TGCGCCAGCAGCTTGGAAGGCGGGACGAGACAATACGAGCAGTACTTC
CASSLEGGTRQYEQYF
>.|TRBV7-3|.|TRBJ2-3
TGTGCCAGCAGCCTCGTCGGTACCACAGATACGCAGTATTTT
CASSLVGTTDTQYF
>once|TRBV9|.|TRBJ2-2
TGTGCCAGCAGCGTAGTCCCAGGGGACACCGGGGAGCTGTTTTTT
CASSVVPGDTGELFF
>.|TRBV28|TRBD2|TRBJ2-3
TGTGCCAGCAGTTTAGGGGGACTAGCAATAGGTACGCAGTATTTT
CASSLGGLAIGTQYF
>.|TRBV19|.|TRBJ1-5
TGTGCCAGCGGAGGATATCAGCCCCAGCATTTT
CASGGYQPQHF
>.|TRBV19|.|TRBJ2-3
TGTGCCAGTAGTATAGCTGGCGGTGGCACAGATACGCAGTATTTT
CASSIAGGGTDTQYF
>.|TRBV5-1|.|TRBJ1-3
TGCGCCAGCCGCGCCGGAAACACCATATATTTT
CASRAGNTIYF
>.|TRBV28|TRBD1|TRBJ2-3
TGTGCCAGCAGTTCATATTACAGGGGGCGTCCTGCAGATACGCAGTATTTT
CASSSYYRGRPADTQYF
>.|TRBV2|.|TRBJ1-5
TGTGCCAGCAACTCACAGGGAAAGATCGGCAATCAGCCCCAGCATTTT
CASNSQGKIGNQPQHF
>.|TRBV28|.|TRBJ1-4
TGTGCCAGCAGAGACAAAGCTAATGAAAAACTGTTTTTT
CASRDKANEKLFF
>.|TRBV25-1|TRBD1|TRBJ1-2
TGTGCCAGCCGGGACAGGGGGCTCTATGGCTACACCTTC
CASRDRGLYGYTF
>.|TRBV5-1|TRBD1|TRBJ2-7
TGCGCCAGCAGCTTTGGACAGGGCCCCTACGAGCAGTACTTC
CASSFGQGPYEQYF
>.|TRBV18|.|TRBJ1-2
TGTGCCAGCTCACCAAAGGCGCCAGGGTCCTATGGCTACACCTTC
CASSPKAPGSYGYTF
>.|TRBV5-1|.|TRBJ2-2
TGCGCCAGCAGCTTGGACTTGAACACCGGGGAGCTGTTTTTT
CASSLDLNTGELFF
>.|TRBV4-1|.|TRBJ2-1
TGCGCCAGCAGCCAACGTCTGACTAGCTCCTACAATGAGCAGTTCTTC
CASSQRLTSSYNEQFF
>.|TRBV19|.|TRBJ2-7
TGTGCCAGTAGTTCGGGCTCTCCAGGGATGGGAAACTTCGGGCAGTACTTC
CASSSGSPGMGNFGQYF
>.|TRBV6-5|TRBD1|TRBJ1-4
TGTGCCAGCAGTTACACAGGGGGGGCGACTAATGAAAAACTGTTTTTT
CASSYTGGATNEKLFF
>.|TRBV2|.|TRBJ2-5
TGTGCCAGCAGTGTTAAGGAGCGTCTCGGAGAGACCCAGTACTTC
CASSVKERLGETQYF
>.|TRBV5-1|TRBD1|TRBJ2-7
TGCGCCAGCAGCGCGGGACAGGGCGAGCAGTACTTC
CASSAGQGEQYF
>.|TRBV4-2|TRBD1|TRBJ1-3
TGTGCCAGCAGCCAAGTAAGGCCCGGGACAGGGGAATTGGGAAGCGGAAACACCATATATTTT
CASSQVRPGTGELGSGNTIYF
>.|TRBV7-2|.|TRBJ1-1
TGTGCCAGCAGCGCTGACAGATGGAACACTGAAGCTTTCTTT
CASSADRWNTEAFF
>.|TRBV28|.|TRBJ1-5
TGTGCCAGCAGATTCCTAGACAATCAGCCCCAGCATTTT
CASRFLDNQPQHF
>.|TRBV18|TRBD1|TRBJ1-1
TGTGCCAGCTCACCTAGAACAGGGGCGGTGAACACTGAAGCTTTCTTT
CASSPRTGAVNTEAFF
>.|TRBV2|TRBD1|TRBJ1-1
TGTGCCAGCATGGGACAGGGGGCGGTTGAAGCTTTCTTT
CASMGQGAVEAFF
>once|TRBV20-1|.|TRBJ2-5
TGCAGTGCTGCTCCCGGGGAGACCCAGTACTTC
CSAAPGETQYF
>.|TRBV28|.|TRBJ2-1
TGTGCCAGCAGTTTATCGGTAGCCCGTGGGTACAATGAGCAGTTCTTC
CASSLSVARGYNEQFF
>.|TRBV7-8|.|TRBJ2-2
TGTGCCAGCAGAAACGGAGCAGTCGCGAACACCGGGGAGCTGTTTTTT
CASRNGAVANTGELFF
>.|TRBV7-9|TRBD1|TRBJ2-1
TGTGCCAGCAGCTGGCAGGGGGCCGGACGATATGAGCAGTTCTTC
CASSWQGAGRYEQFF
>.|TRBV6-1|.|TRBJ2-5
TGTGCCAGCAGTGTCTTTCGCCAGGGACAAGAGACCCAGTACTTC
CASSVFRQGQETQYF
>.|TRBV7-8|TRBD2|TRBJ2-1
TGTGCCAGCAGCCCCGGGGGGGGATATGGGACTAGCGGGGTTAATGAGCAGTTCTTC
CASSPGGGYGTSGVNEQFF
>.|TRBV5-1|TRBD1|TRBJ2-7
TGCGCCAGCAGCGTTACAGGGGGCAATTCCTACGAGCAGTACTTC
CASSVTGGNSYEQYF
>.|TRBV18|TRBD1|TRBJ2-7
TGTGCCAGCTCACCAGGGACAGGGGGCTCCTACGAGCAGTACTTC
CASSPGTGGSYEQYF
>.|TRBV29-1|.|TRBJ2-7
TGCAGCGTTGACTACGGCTACGAGCAGTACTTC
CSVDYGYEQYF
>.|TRBV6-1|.|TRBJ1-4
TGTGCCAGCACTCTCCAGGGTCTTAATGAAAAACTGTTTTTT
CASTLQGLNEKLFF
>.|TRBV5-1|TRBD1|TRBJ2-7
TGCGCCAGCAGCTCCCTAGGACAGGGGGCGGGCAACGAGCAGTACTTC
CASSSLGQGAGNEQYF
>.|TRBV4-2|.|TRBJ1-2
TGTGCCAGCAGCCAAGAACAAGCGGTGGGACTCTATGGCTACACCTTC
CASSQEQAVGLYGYTF
>.|TRBV19|TRBD1|TRBJ1-2
TGTGCCAGTAGTACAGGGGGTAACTATGGCTACACCTTC
CASSTGGNYGYTF